The 17 T cell receptor beta chains in this list originate from one sample, sequenced in a study of cytomegalovirus exposure and HLA in healthy donors. PCR amplification relied on 60 Vbeta primers (plus 13 Jbeta primers). Assay used: immunoSEQ multiplex PCR; TCRdb lists only in-frame clones, some missing. The table shows some 150,000 clones, with roughly 71% occurring only once. Sequencing was done on a sample of PBMCs. These receptors all come from a man younger than 45 in good health and CMV-seronegative.

In its sample, this clone was seen once. V is TRBV10-3 and J is TRBJ1-1; TRBD1 agrees at 7 bases. Germline CDR1 ENHRY, CDR2 SYGVKD. The CDR3 loop spans 14 amino acids. V was pared by 6 bases and J by 3 bases, with 7 bases of the junction left unmatched. The CDR3 DNA is TGTGCCATCAGCGACAGGGCGGAAGACACTGAAGCTTTCTTT. This encodes CAISDRAEDTEAFF.

The chain recombines TRBV4-1 with TRBJ2-5, with TRBD2 identical over 8 bases. The J call may not be correct, given that the DNA end is closer to TRBJ2-7. Germline V gives CDR1 MGHRA, CDR2 YSYEKL. This CDR3 is built from 18 residues. The CDR3 sequence is CASSQAELTGGGSYEQYF. In DNA form, the CDR3 reads TGCGCCAGCAGCCAAGCGGAGTTGACGGGAGGGGGATCCTACGAGCAGTACTTC.

This clone has a single count. The rearrangement uses TRBV11-2 and TRBJ2-1, with D perhaps matching TRBD1 (5 bases). This CDR3 region has 11 residues. V was shortened by 4 bases and J by 9 bases, with 7 bases between the two germline ends. The V gene's germline CDR1 is SGHAT and CDR2 FQNNGV. The chain's CDR3 is CASSSQVEQFF. CDR3 nucleotides: TGTGCCAGCAGCTCACAGGTTGAGCAGTTCTTC. The variable domain in full, completed from reference TRBV11-2 and TRBJ2-1, reads EAGVAQSPRYKIIEKRQSVAFWCNPISGHATLYWYQQILGQGPKLLIQFQNNGVVDDSQLPKDRFSAERLKGVDSTLKIQPAKLEDSAVYLCASSSQVEQFFGPGTRLTVL.

This clone was seen a handful of times. The rearrangement uses TRBV19 and TRBJ1-4, with a weak D call TRBD1 (6 bases). Germline V gene lookup returns CDR1 LNHDA and CDR2 SQIVND (reference sequence). V was pared by 5 bases and J by 0 bases, with 16 bases between. This CDR3 comprises 17 residues. The CDR3 nucleotides read TGTGCCAGTAGTGCAGGACAGCGAATCTCAACTAATGAAAAACTGTTTTTT. As protein: CASSAGQRISTNEKLFF.

The chain has TRBV4-1 and TRBJ1-5; possible D gene TRBD1, 5 bases. This CDR3 has 15 amino acids. V lost 1 base and J 7 bases, leaving 14 bases between the germline ends. In germline, CDR1 is MGHRA, CDR2 YSYEKL. CDR3 bases: TGCGCCAGCAGCCAAGGGAGTCAGGGCTGGCAGCCCCAGCATTTT. The encoded protein is CASSQGSQGWQPQHF.

Concerning this clone: Distinct nucleotide sequences in the sample also encode this CDR3. The rearrangement uses TRBV2 and TRBJ1-1, with D maybe TRBD1 (5 bases). The CDR3 loop spans 13 amino acids. Trimming stripped 10 bases from V and 0 bases from J, with 12 bases between. In germline, CDR1 is SNHLY, CDR2 FYNNEI. CDR3 nucleotide sequence: TGTGCCATCCAAGACAGAGTGAACACTGAAGCTTTCTTT. Its protein is CAIQDRVNTEAFF.

This clone was seen a few times. The J gene is TRBJ2-6, the V gene TRBV27, with D perhaps matching TRBD2 (5 bases). The CDR3 consists of 15 residues. Trimming left V 7 bases short and J 4 bases short, with 14 bases between. Germline V CDR1 and CDR2: MNHEY, SMNVEV (reference sequence). For the CDR3, the DNA is TGTGCCAGCACCAAGCTAGCTGTCGGGGCCAACGTCCTGACTTTC. Protein sequence: CASTKLAVGANVLTF.

The chain couples TRBV7-2 to TRBJ1-6; tentatively, D is TRBD1 (5 bases). The CDR3 covers 13 residues. Germline V CDR1 and CDR2: SGHTA, FQGNSA. The CDR3 nucleotides read TGTGCTGACAGCAGGGATTATAATTCACCCCTCCACTTT. It yields the protein CADSRDYNSPLHF.

The chain is built from TRBV2 and TRBJ1-2, with 7 positions matching TRBD1. The CDR3 has 15 residues. The V and J ends lost 6 bases and 4 bases, in that order; junction bases with no gene match: 11. Germline V gene lookup returns CDR1 SNHLY and CDR2 FYNNEI. The CDR3 DNA reads TGTGCCAGCAGGGAGAGACAGGGAAGGGGCTATGGCTACACCTTC. Protein: CASRERQGRGYGYTF.

CDR3 region: CASSLGLAGEGSSQYF. CDR3 bases: TGCGCCAGCAGCTTAGGACTAGCGGGAGAGGGTAGCAGTCAGTACTTC. The chain joins TRBV5-1 to TRBJ2-4, with 13 bases aligning to TRBD2. Germline CDR1 is SGHRS and CDR2 is YFSETQ. The ends lost 2 bases at V and 12 bases at J; junction bases unmatched: 11. The CDR3 loop spans 16 amino acids.

CDR3 nucleotides: TGCAGCGTTGAACACAGGGCCGGAGAGCAGTACTTC. It encodes CSVEHRAGEQYF. V usage is TRBV29-1 and J usage is TRBJ2-7; D may be TRBD1 (6 bases). CDR1 is SQVTM and CDR2 is ANQGSEA in the germline V gene. This CDR3 has 12 amino acids. V lost 2 bases, J lost 7 bases, and 12 bases lay in between.

This sequence joins TRBV2 and TRBJ1-1; 7 nucleotides agree with TRBD1. With V trimmed by 7 bases and J by 3 bases, 8 bases remained unmatched. From germline, CDR1 is SNHLY and CDR2 FYNNEI. CDR3 size: 14 residues. The CDR3 DNA is TGTGCCAGCAAGCGAGGGGGCGCGGACACTGAAGCTTTCTTT. Protein: CASKRGGADTEAFF. The full variable domain, completed using reference TRBV2 and TRBJ1-1, is EPEVTQTPSHQVTQMGQEVILRCVPISNHLYFYWYRQILGQKVEFLVSFYNNEISEKSEIFDDQFSVERPDGSNFTLKIRSTKLEDSAMYFCASKRGGADTEAFFGQGTRLTVV.

The chain carries TRBV2 and TRBJ2-3; 10 positions match TRBD2. V shed 6 bases and J 2 bases; nucleotides not matched to a gene: 14. The CDR3 runs to 18 residues. Per the germline V gene, CDR1 is SNHLY and CDR2 is FYNNEI. CDR3 in amino acids: CASRPGLALSGTTDTQYF. In DNA form, the CDR3 reads TGTGCCAGCAGACCGGGACTAGCGCTCTCGGGGACCACAGATACGCAGTATTTT.

This clone turned up a few times. The genes are TRBV27 and TRBJ2-1; a possible D gene is TRBD2 (6 bases). This CDR3 spans 15 amino acids. Trimming shortened V by 6 bases and J by 0 bases, and 12 bases separated the two germline ends. Germline CDR1 MNHEY, CDR2 SMNVEV (reference sequence). CDR3 amino acids: CASSLASSSYNEQFF. The CDR3 DNA is TGTGCCAGCAGCCTAGCGTCGAGCTCCTACAATGAGCAGTTCTTC.

This chain joins TRBV5-1 and TRBJ2-3, with TRBD2 as a possible D gene (5 bases). Trimming left V 0 bases short and J 2 bases short, with 7 bases between. The CDR3 loop spans 14 amino acids. CDR1 is SGHRS and CDR2 is YFSETQ in the germline V gene. CDR3 DNA sequence: TGCGCCAGCAGCTTGGCGACTAACACAGATACGCAGTATTTT. This encodes CASSLATNTDTQYF.

The chain couples TRBV5-1 to TRBJ2-1; 16 bases match TRBD2. The CDR3 extends over 20 amino acids. Germline values: CDR1 SGHRS, CDR2 YFSETQ. V lost 2 bases and J lost 4; bases outside the gene matches: 12. The CDR3 loop reads CASSFSGTSGRGGGYNEQFF. In DNA form, the CDR3 reads TGCGCCAGCAGCTTCTCCGGGACTAGCGGGAGGGGGGGCGGGTACAATGAGCAGTTCTTC.

CDR3 DNA sequence: TGTGCCAGAAGAGTTCCGGTCGGTGAGCAGTTCTTC. Residues: CARRVPVGEQFF. The chain has TRBV2 and TRBJ2-1, with unresolved D. Germline CDR1 SNHLY, CDR2 FYNNEI. The CDR3 is 12 residues long. Trimming pared 9 bases from V and 9 bases from J, leaving 15 bases between.